There are many counts of the clone carrying this T cell receptor beta chain. Antigen unknown. This sample was taken from a study of CD8+CD57+ T cells in acquired aplastic anemia. Study as a whole: On average, sorted CD4+ and CD8+ cells gave 3.2 ug of DNA. There were about 11 million reads, on average, for CD4+ cells from healthy donors.

V was shortened by 5 bases and J by 4 bases, with 11 bases between the two germline ends. Germline V gives CDR1 LNHDA, CDR2 SQIVND (reference sequence). This CDR3 has 13 residues. CDR3 and TCR beta VDJ profiling relied on a genomic DNA template. TCRdb fed the reads into MiXCR, producing one record per CDR3 protein. The profile shows around 130,000 distinct CDR3 sequences, 48% of them singletons. Overall study results and limits: Patients were compared with controls for CD8+ Simpson's diversity, and no significant difference emerged. In common between the patients and the controls were twenty-nine CD8+ CDR3 sequences.

The specimen sequenced was sorted CD4+, CD8+, or CD8+CD57+ T cells (not recorded which) from PBMCs. The TCR originated in a human donor in good health, serving as a control. This sequence joins TRBV19 and TRBJ1-2; D is undetermined. CDR3 DNA sequence: TGTGCCAGTAGTCCTCCGACGCTCTATGGCTACACCTTC. It translates to CASSPPTLYGYTF.